This T cell receptor beta chain comes out of a study of OX40 agonist ivuxolimab in advanced cancers. Background on the whole study: The costimulatory receptor OX40 (CD134) was targeted by ivuxolimab, a fully human IgG2 agonistic monoclonal antibody. Among the approximately 54 dose-escalation patients, about 19 had hepatocellular carcinoma, around 15 melanoma, 9 renal cell carcinoma and 9 head and neck cancer. The monotherapy dose-escalation portion (N of about 52 patients) of the phase I ivuxolimab trial is reported in the paper. Partial responses were achieved by three dose-escalation patients, of whom one had hepatocellular carcinoma and two had cutaneous melanoma. Patients were allowed to have had prior anti-PD-1, anti-PD-L1 or anti-CTLA-4 therapy, and 30% to 50% of the dose-escalation patients had previously received checkpoint inhibitors. The point of sequencing TCRbeta in the periphery was to test whether ivuxolimab changed TCR sequence diversity and drove clonal T-cell expansion. Intravenous ivuxolimab was administered to patients every 2 weeks at six dose levels: 0.01, 0.1, 0.3, 1.5, 3 and 10 mg/kg. In the dose-escalation cohort, 82.7% of patients were male, and the mean age was about 55 years, with a range of about 23 to 85. On the study overall, not on this receptor specifically: After ivuxolimab, more expanded clones were found on average in CD8+ T cells than in CD4+ T cells. Low levels of normalized T-cell clonal expansion were also seen in some nonresponding patients. The antigen specificity of the peripheral T cells that underwent clonal expansion was not determined. Clonal expansion of both CD4+ and CD8+ blood T cells was observed from baseline to week 6 at doses 0.1 to 3.0 mg/kg. Partial responders in the 0.1-3.0 mg/kg groups had among the lowest normalized peripheral clonal expansion, especially among CD8+ T cells.

The trial excluded patients who had a history of autoimmune disease or were on systemic immunosuppression. Peripheral blood for TCR sequencing was drawn from every dose cohort at baseline, at cycle 4 day 1 and at cycle 7 day 1. Samples were obtained from an open-label, multicenter, first-in-human phase I dose-escalation trial of ivuxolimab. Adults with locally advanced or metastatic melanoma, renal cell carcinoma, hepatocellular carcinoma or head and neck squamous cell carcinoma were enrolled in the trial. CD4+ and CD8+ T cells were sorted separately from peripheral blood before TCR sequencing. Genomic DNA was isolated from the sorted cells so that the TCRbeta CDR3 region could be sequenced. The immunoSEQ Assay was used to sequence the TCRbeta CDR3 regions. The table was pulled from immuneACCESS by TCRdb, which kept in-frame rearrangements only. Such tables lose some clones; where checked, under half of the loss comes from unresolved V genes, and the rest has no known cause. The sample data list 50,000 to 55,000 clones, and 81% of these were observed just once. Over 0.6% of the sample rests with the top ten.

Comments on this clone: It has no known antigen specificity. No per-base quality is available; no much larger clone lies one base away.

The CDR3 covers 13 residues, taking in both the cysteine and the phenylalanine. CDR3 DNA only is kept here, 39 bases in frame from base 1. CDR1 and CDR2 are read off the germline V gene as SGHTA and FQGTGA. At the junction V is shortened by 2 bases and J by 7 bases, with 12 bases in between. The receptor was isolated from an adult with an advanced solid tumor such as melanoma, head and neck, liver or kidney cancer. The chain uses TRBV7-3 and TRBJ2-7; the D gene cannot be resolved reliably. Sequencing used CD4+ or CD8+ T cells sorted from blood, obtained in a trial of the OX40 agonist ivuxolimab. The nucleotides read TGTGCCAGCAGCTTATCGGGCCTGGGGGAGCAGTACTTC. This translates into CASSLSGLGEQYF.